This TCR beta chain was captured by sequencing in a study of neoadjuvant anti-PD-1 for oral cavity cancer. In the study overall: Before surgery, most patients got three to four biweekly 3 mg/kg nivolumab doses. Patients without progression received a fourth nivolumab dose around day 43, then surgical resection on days 50-56. Study-wide points: Expansion of preexisting intratumoral clones was suggested to aid response.

Clones were sequenced by immunoSEQ multiplex PCR, and TCRdb holds only the in-frame ones, with some missing. The profile covers several thousand clones, with about 60% appearing a single time and roughly 6.3% taken by the ten largest. With respect to this clone: Its matching antigen is unknown.

The J segment lost 5 bases and the V segment lost 6 bases, leaving 3 bases of the junction unmatched. The CDR3 has 12 amino acids. CDR1 MNHNS and CDR2 SASEGT come from the germline V gene. The V call is TRBV6-1, the J call TRBJ2-5; 7 bases fit TRBD1. The material was tumor tissue, obtained before nivolumab (anti-PD-1) treatment. This clonotype was sampled from a person aged 35 to 85 with oral cavity squamous cell carcinoma. The CDR3 protein is CASRHRGETQYF. CDR3 nucleotides: TGTGCCAGCAGACACAGGGGTGAGACCCAGTACTTC.